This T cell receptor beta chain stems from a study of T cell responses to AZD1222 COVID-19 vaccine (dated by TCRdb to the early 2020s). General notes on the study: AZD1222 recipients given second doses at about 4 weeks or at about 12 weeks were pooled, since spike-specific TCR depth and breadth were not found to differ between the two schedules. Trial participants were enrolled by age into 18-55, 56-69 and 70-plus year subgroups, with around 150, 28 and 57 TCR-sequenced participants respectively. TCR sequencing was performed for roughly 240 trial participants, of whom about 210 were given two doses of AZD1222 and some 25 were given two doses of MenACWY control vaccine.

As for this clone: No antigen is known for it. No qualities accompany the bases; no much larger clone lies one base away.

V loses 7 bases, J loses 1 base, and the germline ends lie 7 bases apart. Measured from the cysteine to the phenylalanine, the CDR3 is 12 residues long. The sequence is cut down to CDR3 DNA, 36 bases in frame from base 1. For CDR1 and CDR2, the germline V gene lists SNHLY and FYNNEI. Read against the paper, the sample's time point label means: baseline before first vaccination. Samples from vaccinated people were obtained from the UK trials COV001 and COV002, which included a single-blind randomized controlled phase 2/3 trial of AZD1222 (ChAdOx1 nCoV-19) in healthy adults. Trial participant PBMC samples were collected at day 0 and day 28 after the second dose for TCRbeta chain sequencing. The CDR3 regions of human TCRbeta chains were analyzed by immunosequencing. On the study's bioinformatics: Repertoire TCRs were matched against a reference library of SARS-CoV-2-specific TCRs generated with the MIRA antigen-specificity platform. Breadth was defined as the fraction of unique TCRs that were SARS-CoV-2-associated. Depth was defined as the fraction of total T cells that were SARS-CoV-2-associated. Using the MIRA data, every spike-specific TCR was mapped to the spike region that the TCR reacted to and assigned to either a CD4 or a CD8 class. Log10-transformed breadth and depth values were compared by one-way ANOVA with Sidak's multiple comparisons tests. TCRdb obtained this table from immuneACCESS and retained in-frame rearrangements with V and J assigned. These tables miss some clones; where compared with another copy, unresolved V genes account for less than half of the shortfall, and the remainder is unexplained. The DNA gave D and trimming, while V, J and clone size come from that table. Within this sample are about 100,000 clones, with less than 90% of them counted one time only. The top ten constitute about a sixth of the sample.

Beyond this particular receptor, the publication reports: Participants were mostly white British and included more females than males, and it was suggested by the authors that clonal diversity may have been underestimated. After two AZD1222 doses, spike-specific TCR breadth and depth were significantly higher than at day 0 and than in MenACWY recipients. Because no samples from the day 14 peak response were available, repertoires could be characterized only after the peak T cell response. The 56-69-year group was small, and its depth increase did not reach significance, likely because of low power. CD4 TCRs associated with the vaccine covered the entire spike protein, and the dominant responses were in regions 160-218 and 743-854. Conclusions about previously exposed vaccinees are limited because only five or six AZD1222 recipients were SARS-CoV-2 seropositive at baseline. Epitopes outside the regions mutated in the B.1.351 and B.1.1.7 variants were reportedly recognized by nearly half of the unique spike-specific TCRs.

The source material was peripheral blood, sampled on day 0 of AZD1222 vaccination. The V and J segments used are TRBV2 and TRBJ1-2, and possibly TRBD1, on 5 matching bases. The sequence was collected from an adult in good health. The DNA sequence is TGTGCCAGCAAGGGGCTTAACTATGGCTACACCTTC. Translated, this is CASKGLNYGYTF.